The entry below gives a single T cell receptor beta chain sequence along with its context. The data derive from a study of OX40 agonist ivuxolimab in advanced cancers. Only in-frame clones appear in the TCRdb table, and some are missing; sequencing was by immunoSEQ multiplex PCR. Of around 64,000 clones in the sample, about 89% were seen once. Germline V gives CDR1 SGDLS, CDR2 YYNGEE. This CDR3 comprises 18 residues. The J segment lost 4 bases and the V segment lost 0 bases, leaving 11 bases of the junction unmatched. This chain joins TRBV9 and TRBJ2-1, with TRBD1 matching 9 bases. The clonotype originates from an adult with an advanced solid tumor such as melanoma, head and neck, liver or kidney cancer. The material sequenced was CD4+ or CD8+ T cells sorted from blood, taken in a trial of the OX40 agonist ivuxolimab. CDR3 DNA sequence: TGTGCCAGCAGCGTAGCCCCCCCCAGACAGGGGGGGTACAATGAGCAGTTCTTC. This encodes CASSVAPPRQGGYNEQFF.